This is a list of T cell receptor beta chains from one sample in a study of early T cells in non-severe SARS-CoV-2 infection. TCRdb reprocessed the 5' RACE reads via MiXCR and lists one record per CDR3 protein. The sample shows fewer than 65,000 distinct CDR3 sequences, about 10% of them seen only once. The specimen sequenced was whole blood. Every receptor here comes from an adult who was a healthcare worker with PCR-confirmed SARS-CoV-2 infection or an uninfected control (not recorded which). Each CDR3 is given with its conserved first and last residue. The D gene is left open where the match is weak. Rows may omit the clone size; those that give it use once, few, many or a size class.

J gene	clone size	D gene	V gene	CDR3 length	CDR3 DNA	CDR3 protein
TRBJ2-5	many	-	TRBV18	13	TGTGCCAGCTCACCACCAGGGGAAGAGACCCAGTACTTC	CASSPPGEETQYF
TRBJ2-1	-	TRBD2	TRBV20-1	13	TGCAGTGCCGAGCGGGGCTCCTACAATGAGCAGTTCTTC	CSAERGSYNEQFF
TRBJ1-4	many	TRBD1	TRBV7-9	16	TGTGCCAGCAGCTCCAGGGACAGGGGGAGTTTTGAAAAACTGTTTTTT	CASSSRDRGSFEKLFF
TRBJ2-1	many	-	TRBV7-8	13	TGTGCCAGCAGCAAGGACAGTTACAATGAGCAGTTCTTC	CASSKDSYNEQFF
TRBJ2-3	few	-	TRBV2	15	TGTGCCAGCAGTGAAAGGACAAAGGGGACAGATACGCAGTATTTT	CASSERTKGTDTQYF
TRBJ2-1	many	-	TRBV7-8	14	TGTGCCAGCAGCTTAGTGGAGTGGAACACTCAGCAGTTCTTC	CASSLVEWNTQQFF
TRBJ2-1	-	TRBD2	TRBV12-3/TRBV12-4	15	TGTGCCAGCAGTCCCTGGCGGGGGGGGAACAATGAGCAGTTCTTC	CASSPWRGGNNEQFF
TRBJ2-6	many	-	TRBV3-1	15	TGTGCCAGCAGCCCAAGGTTCTCTGGGGCCAACGTCCTGACTTTC	CASSPRFSGANVLTF
TRBJ2-1	few	TRBD2	TRBV7-2	16	TGTGCCAGCAGCTTCGGGACTAGCGGGAGATACAATGAGCAGTTCTTC	CASSFGTSGRYNEQFF
TRBJ2-1	-	TRBD2	TRBV6-1	19	TGTGCCAGCAGTGAAGCCCAGTGGGGCGGGAGGGCGTCCTACAATGAGCAGTTCTTC	CASSEAQWGGRASYNEQFF
TRBJ2-2	many	TRBD1	TRBV20-1	15	TGCAGTGCTAGCAAACAGGGGGCCGACACCGGGGAGCTGTTTTTT	CSASKQGADTGELFF
TRBJ1-5	-	-	TRBV24-1	13	TGTGCCACCAGTGATCGATACGATCAGCCCCAGCATTTT	CATSDRYDQPQHF
TRBJ2-5	-	TRBD1	TRBV19	14	TGTGCCAGTAGCTCGACAGGGGCACAAGAGACCCAGTACTTC	CASSSTGAQETQYF
TRBJ2-5	many	-	TRBV12-3/TRBV12-4	15	TGTGCCAGCAGTTTGAATAACCGGGCTCGGGAGACCCAGTACTTC	CASSLNNRARETQYF
TRBJ2-7	many	-	TRBV20-1	14	TGCAGTGCTAGGAGGCAGGGGAGCTCCTACGAGCAGTACTTC	CSARRQGSSYEQYF
TRBJ2-7	many	TRBD2	TRBV27	16	TGTGCCAGCAGTTTCCTGACTAGCGGGGGGGCCTACGAGCAGTACTTC	CASSFLTSGGAYEQYF
TRBJ1-1	many	-	TRBV5-5	15	TGTGCCAGCAGCTTGGAAGAGGGAATGGTCACTGAAGCTTTCTTT	CASSLEEGMVTEAFF
TRBJ2-3	-	TRBD2	TRBV2	14	TGTGCCGGAAAGACTAGCGTTGAGGTCGATACGCAGTATTTT	CAGKTSVEVDTQYF
TRBJ1-2	many	TRBD1	TRBV7-8	20	TGTGCCAGCAGCCCAAAAGCCGGGACAGGGAGTTCCGTATACGGCTATGGCTACACCTTC	CASSPKAGTGSSVYGYGYTF
TRBJ2-1	many	-	TRBV11-2	14	TGTGCCAGCAGCACCCAGCGTCTAGGGAATGAGCAGTTCTTC	CASSTQRLGNEQFF
TRBJ1-5	many	TRBD1	TRBV28	16	TGTGCCAGCAGTTCCGGGACAGGGTTGATACATCAGCCCCAGCATTTT	CASSSGTGLIHQPQHF
TRBJ2-4	many	TRBD2	TRBV25-1	13	TGTGCCAGCAGTGAATCAGGACTAGGCATTCAGTACTTC	CASSESGLGIQYF
TRBJ2-5	few	-	TRBV7-2	13	TGTGCCAGCAGCTTAGAATTTCGGGAGACCCAGTACTTC	CASSLEFRETQYF
TRBJ2-1	-	-	TRBV19	15	TGTGCCAGTAGTATGGACTTACTCTCCTACAATGAGCAGTTCTTC	CASSMDLLSYNEQFF
TRBJ2-1	once	TRBD1	TRBV19	14	TGTGCCAGTAAACAGGGACAGGGATTTCATGAGCAGTTCTTC	CASKQGQGFHEQFF
TRBJ2-2	-	TRBD1	TRBV30	14	TGTGCCTGGAGTGGGGACAGTCACACCGGGGAGCTGTTTTTT	CAWSGDSHTGELFF